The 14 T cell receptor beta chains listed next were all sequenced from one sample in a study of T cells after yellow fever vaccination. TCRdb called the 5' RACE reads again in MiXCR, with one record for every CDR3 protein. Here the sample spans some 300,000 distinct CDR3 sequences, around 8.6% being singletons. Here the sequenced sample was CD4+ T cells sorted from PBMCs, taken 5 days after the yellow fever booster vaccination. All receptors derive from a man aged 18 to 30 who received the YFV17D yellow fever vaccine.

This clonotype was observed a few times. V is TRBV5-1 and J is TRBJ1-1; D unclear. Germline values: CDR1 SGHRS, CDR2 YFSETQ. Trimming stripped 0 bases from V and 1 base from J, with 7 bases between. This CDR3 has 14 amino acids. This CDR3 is CASSLEPANTEAFF. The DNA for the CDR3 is TGCGCCAGCAGCTTGGAACCAGCGAACACTGAAGCTTTCTTT.

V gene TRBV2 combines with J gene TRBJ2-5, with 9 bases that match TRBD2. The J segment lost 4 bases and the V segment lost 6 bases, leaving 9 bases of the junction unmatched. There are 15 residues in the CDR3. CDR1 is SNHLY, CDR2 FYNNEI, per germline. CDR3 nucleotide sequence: TGTGCCAGCAGGCCGGGACTAGCAGACCTAGAGACCCAGTACTTC. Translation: CASRPGLADLETQYF.

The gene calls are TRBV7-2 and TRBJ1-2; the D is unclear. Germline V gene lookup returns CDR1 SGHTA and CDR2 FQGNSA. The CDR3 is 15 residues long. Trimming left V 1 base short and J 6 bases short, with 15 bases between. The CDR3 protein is CASSLGQAVINGYTF. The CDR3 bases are TGTGCCAGCAGCTTAGGGCAGGCCGTCATCAATGGCTACACCTTC.

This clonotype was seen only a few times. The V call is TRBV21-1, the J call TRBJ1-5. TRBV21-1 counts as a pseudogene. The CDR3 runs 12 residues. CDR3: CASSGKRVPQHF. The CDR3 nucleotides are TGTGCCAGCAGCGGCAAAAGGGTGCCCCAGCATTTT.

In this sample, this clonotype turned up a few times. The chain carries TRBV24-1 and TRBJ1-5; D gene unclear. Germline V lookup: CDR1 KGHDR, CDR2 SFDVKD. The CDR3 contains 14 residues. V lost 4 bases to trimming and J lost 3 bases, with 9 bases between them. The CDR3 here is CATSEGWDNQPQHF. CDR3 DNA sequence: TGTGCCACCAGTGAAGGGTGGGACAATCAGCCCCAGCATTTT.

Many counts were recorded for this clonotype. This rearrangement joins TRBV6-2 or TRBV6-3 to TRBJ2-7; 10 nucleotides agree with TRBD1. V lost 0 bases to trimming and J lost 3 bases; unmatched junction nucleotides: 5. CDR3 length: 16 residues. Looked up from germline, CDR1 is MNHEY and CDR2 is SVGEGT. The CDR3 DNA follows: TGTGCCAGCAGTTACTCGAGGACAGGGGGACTCTACGAGCAGTACGTC. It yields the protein CASSYSRTGGLYEQYV.

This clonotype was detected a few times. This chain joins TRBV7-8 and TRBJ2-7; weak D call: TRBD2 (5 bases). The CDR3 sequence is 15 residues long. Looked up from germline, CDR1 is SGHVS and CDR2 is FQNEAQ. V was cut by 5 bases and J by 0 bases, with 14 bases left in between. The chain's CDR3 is CASSTGLLISYEQYF. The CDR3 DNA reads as TGTGCCAGCAGCACCGGACTGCTTATCTCCTACGAGCAGTACTTC.

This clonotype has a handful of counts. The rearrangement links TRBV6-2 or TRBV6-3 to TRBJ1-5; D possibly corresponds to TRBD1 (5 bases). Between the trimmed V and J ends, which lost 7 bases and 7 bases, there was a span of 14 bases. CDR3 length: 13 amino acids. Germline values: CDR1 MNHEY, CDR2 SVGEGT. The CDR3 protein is CASKLGEWQPQHF. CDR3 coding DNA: TGTGCCAGCAAGCTGGGGGAGTGGCAGCCCCAGCATTTT.

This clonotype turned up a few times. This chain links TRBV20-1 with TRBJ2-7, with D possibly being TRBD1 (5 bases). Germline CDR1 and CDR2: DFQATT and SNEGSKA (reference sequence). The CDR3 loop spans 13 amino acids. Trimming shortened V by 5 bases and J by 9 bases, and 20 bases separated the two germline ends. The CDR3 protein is CSAEGRDSARQYV. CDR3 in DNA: TGCAGTGCTGAAGGCAGGGATAGTGCACGGCAGTACGTC.

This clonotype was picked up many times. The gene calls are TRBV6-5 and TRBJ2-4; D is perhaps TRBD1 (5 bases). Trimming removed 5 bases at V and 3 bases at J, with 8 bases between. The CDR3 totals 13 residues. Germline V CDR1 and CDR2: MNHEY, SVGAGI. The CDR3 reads CASSEQDKNIQYF. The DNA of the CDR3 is TGTGCCAGCAGTGAACAGGACAAAAACATTCAGTACTTC.

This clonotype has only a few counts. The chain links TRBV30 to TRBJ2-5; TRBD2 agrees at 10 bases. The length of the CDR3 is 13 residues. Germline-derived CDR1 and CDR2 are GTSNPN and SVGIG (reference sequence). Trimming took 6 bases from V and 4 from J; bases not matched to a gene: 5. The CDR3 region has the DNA TGTGCCTGTCCTCTAGCGGGGGTAGAGACCCAGTACTTC. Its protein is CACPLAGVETQYF. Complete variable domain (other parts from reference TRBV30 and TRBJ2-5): SQTIHQWPATLVQPVGSPLSLECTVEGTSNPNLYWYRQAAGRGLQLLFYSVGIGQISSEVPQNLSASRPQDRQFILSSKKLLLSDSGFYLCACPLAGVETQYFGPGTRLLVL.

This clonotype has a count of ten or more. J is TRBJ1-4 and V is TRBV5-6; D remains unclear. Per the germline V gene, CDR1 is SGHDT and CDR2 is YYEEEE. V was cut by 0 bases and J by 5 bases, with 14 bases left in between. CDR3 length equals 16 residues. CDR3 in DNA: TGTGCCAGCAGCTTGGCGCCCGGGTCGCCGAATGAAAAACTGTTTTTT. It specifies CASSLAPGSPNEKLFF.

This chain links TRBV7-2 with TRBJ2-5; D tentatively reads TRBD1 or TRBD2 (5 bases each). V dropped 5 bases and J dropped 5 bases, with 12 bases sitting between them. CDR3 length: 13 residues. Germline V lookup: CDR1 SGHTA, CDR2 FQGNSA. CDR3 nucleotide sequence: TGTGCCAGCAGCCCACGGGACGGGGAGACCCAGTACTTC. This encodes CASSPRDGETQYF. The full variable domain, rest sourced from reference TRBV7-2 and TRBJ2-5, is GAGVSQSPSNKVTEKGKDVELRCDPISGHTALYWYRQSLGQGLEFLIYFQGNSAPDKSGLPSDRFSAERTGGSVSTLTIQRTQQEDSAVYLCASSPRDGETQYFGPGTRLLVL.

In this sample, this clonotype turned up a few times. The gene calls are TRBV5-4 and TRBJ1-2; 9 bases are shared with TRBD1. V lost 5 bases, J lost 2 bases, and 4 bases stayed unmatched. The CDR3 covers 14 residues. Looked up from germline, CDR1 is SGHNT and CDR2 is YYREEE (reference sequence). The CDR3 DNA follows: TGTGCCAGCAGTCTGACAGGGGGAAACTATGGCTACACCTTC. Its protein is CASSLTGGNYGYTF.